Sequencing of this T cell receptor beta chain was carried out in a study of cytomegalovirus exposure and HLA in healthy donors. As for the study in general: Around 80 million unique TCRs from HLA-typed donors were held in an early data release. Study-level results: Fewer N-insertions (relative to the approximately 670-donor mean) were reportedly seen in an Asian-associated ancestry cluster in a later analysis. A few chains tied to CMV proved CMV antigen-specific in vitro.

For this clone: The antigen remains unidentified.

Amplification used 60 Vbeta primers and 13 Jbeta primers. Methods used by the authors: The count from a later analysis was tens of millions of unique TCR beta chains, some 9.9 million of them shared. TCRdb's table, derived via immunoSEQ multiplex PCR, lists solely in-frame clones and lacks some. Clone size and the V and J calls come from that table; the DNA yielded D and trimming. The sample shows approximately 130,000 clones, 75% to 90% of them seen only once. The CDR3 covers 17 residues. Germline V lookup: CDR1 KGHSH, CDR2 LQKENI. V was shortened by 3 bases and J by 0 bases, with 14 bases between the two germline ends.

The receptor's source is a woman aged 40 to 49 in good health and CMV-seropositive. Source material: PBMCs. J is TRBJ1-4 and V is TRBV18; D is possibly TRBD1 (5 bases). The CDR3: CASSPLDTLATNEKLFF. The CDR3, as DNA: TGTGCCAGCTCACCTCTGGACACGCTAGCAACTAATGAAAAACTGTTTTTT.